The 2 T cell receptor beta chains presented below share a single source sample, sequenced in a study of blood T cell repertoires in COVID-19. Clones were sequenced by immunoSEQ multiplex PCR, and TCRdb holds only the in-frame ones, with some missing. The sample has 190,000 or so clones, about 85% seen once. The sequencing sample was made of PBMCs or T cells enriched from blood (not recorded which). Every receptor here comes from a man in his forties or fifties who had recovered from COVID-19.

The chain recombines TRBV29-1 with TRBJ1-2; tentative D call: TRBD1 (6 bases). This CDR3 spans 14 amino acids. The V end was cut by 7 bases, the J end by 0 bases, with 15 bases between. From germline, CDR1 is SQVTM and CDR2 ANQGSEA. CDR3 amino acids: CSAADRNANYGYTF. CDR3 coding DNA: TGCAGCGCCGCGGACAGAAACGCTAACTATGGCTACACCTTC.

The gene calls are TRBV28 and TRBJ1-3; the D is unclear. The germline V and J ends were trimmed by 7 bases and 4 bases, with 8 bases remaining between them. CDR1 is MDHEN and CDR2 is SYDVKM in the germline V gene. The CDR3 length is 12 residues. The CDR3 nucleotides read TGTGCCAGCACATGGGCCGGAAACACCATATATTTT. Protein sequence: CASTWAGNTIYF.